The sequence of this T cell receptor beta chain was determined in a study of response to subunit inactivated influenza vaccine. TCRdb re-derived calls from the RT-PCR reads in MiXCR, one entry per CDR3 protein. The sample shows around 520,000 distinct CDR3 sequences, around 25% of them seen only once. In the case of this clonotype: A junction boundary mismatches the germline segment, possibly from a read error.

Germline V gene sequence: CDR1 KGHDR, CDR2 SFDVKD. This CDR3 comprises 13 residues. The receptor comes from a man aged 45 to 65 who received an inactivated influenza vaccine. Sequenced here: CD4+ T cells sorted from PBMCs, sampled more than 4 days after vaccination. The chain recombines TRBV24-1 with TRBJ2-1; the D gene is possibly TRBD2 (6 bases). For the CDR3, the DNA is TGTGCCACCAGTGATGTTGGAGGGCATGAGCAGCTCTTC. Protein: CATSDVGGHEQLF.